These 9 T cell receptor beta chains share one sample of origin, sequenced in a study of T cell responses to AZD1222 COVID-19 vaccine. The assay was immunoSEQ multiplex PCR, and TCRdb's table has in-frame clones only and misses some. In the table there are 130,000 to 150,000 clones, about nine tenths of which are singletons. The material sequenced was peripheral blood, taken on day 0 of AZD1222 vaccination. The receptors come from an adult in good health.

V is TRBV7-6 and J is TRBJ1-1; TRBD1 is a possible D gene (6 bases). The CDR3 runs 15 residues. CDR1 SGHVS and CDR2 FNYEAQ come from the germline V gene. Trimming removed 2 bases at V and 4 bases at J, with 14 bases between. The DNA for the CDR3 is TGTGCCAGCAGCTTAACGGGGCAGGGGACCACTGAAGCTTTCTTT. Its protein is CASSLTGQGTTEAFF.

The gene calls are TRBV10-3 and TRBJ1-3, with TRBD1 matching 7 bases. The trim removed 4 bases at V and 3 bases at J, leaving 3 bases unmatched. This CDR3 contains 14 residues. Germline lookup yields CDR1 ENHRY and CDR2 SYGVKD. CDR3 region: CAISVDRDGNTIYF. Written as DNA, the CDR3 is TGTGCCATCAGTGTCGACAGGGATGGAAACACCATATATTTT.

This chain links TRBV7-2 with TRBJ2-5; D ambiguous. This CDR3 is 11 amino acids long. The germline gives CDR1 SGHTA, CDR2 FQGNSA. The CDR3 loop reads CVSRAAETQYF. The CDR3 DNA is TGTGTCTCACGGGCAGCAGAGACCCAGTACTTC.

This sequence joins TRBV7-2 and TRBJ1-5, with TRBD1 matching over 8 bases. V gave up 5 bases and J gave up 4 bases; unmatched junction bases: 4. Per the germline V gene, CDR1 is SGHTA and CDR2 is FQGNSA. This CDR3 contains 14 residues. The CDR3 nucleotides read TGTGCCAGCAGCCTCCGGACAGGGAATCAGCCCCAGCATTTT. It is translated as CASSLRTGNQPQHF.

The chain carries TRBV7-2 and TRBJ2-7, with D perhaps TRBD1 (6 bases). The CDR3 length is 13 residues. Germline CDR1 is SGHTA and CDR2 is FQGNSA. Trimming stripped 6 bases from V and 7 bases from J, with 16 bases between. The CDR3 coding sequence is TGTGCCAGCAGTCCCACAGGGATTAGTGAGCAGTACTTC. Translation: CASSPTGISEQYF. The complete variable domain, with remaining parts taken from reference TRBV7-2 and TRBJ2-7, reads GAGVSQSPSNKVTEKGKDVELRCDPISGHTALYWYRQSLGQGLEFLIYFQGNSAPDKSGLPSDRFSAERTGGSVSTLTIQRTQQEDSAVYLCASSPTGISEQYFGPGTRLTVT.

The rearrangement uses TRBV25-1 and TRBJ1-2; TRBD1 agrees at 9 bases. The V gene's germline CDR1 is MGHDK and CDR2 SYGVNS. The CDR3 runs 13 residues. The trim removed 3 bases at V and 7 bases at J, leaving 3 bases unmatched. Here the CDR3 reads CASSDDRGAGYTF. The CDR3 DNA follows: TGTGCCAGCAGTGATGACAGGGGGGCTGGCTACACCTTC.

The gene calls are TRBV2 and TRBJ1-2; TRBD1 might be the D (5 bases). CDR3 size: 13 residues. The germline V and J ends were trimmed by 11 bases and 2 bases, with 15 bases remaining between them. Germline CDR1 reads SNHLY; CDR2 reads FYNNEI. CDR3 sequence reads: CAGTQGPNYGYTF. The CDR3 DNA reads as TGTGCCGGGACGCAGGGACCCAACTATGGCTACACCTTC.

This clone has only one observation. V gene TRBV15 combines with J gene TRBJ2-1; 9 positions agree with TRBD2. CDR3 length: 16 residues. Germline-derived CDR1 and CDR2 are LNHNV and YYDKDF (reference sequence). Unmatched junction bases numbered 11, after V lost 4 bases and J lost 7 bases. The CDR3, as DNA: TGTGCCACCAGCAAGGGCGGGGGGGCTGGTTTGAATGAGCAGTTCTTC. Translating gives CATSKGGGAGLNEQFF.

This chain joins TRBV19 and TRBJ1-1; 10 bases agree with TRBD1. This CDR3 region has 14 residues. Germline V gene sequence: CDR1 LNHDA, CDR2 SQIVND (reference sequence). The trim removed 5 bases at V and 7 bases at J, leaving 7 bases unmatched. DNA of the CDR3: TGTGCCAGTAGTCCGACAGGGGGCTATAGTGAAGCTTTCTTT. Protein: CASSPTGGYSEAFF.